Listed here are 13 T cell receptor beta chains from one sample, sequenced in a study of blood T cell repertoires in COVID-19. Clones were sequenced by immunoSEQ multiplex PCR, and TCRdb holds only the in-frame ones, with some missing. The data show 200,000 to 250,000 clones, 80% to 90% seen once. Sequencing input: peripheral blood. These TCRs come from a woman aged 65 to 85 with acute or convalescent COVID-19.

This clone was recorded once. The CDR3 nucleotides read TGTGCCAGCAGCTTAGCGCGGACTCCCACGGGCTACACCTTC. It translates to CASSLARTPTGYTF. The genes are TRBV7-2 and TRBJ1-2; D call uncertain. Deletions cut 0 bases from V and 8 bases from J, with 13 bases between. The CDR3 runs to 14 residues. Germline CDR1 and CDR2: SGHTA and FQGNSA.

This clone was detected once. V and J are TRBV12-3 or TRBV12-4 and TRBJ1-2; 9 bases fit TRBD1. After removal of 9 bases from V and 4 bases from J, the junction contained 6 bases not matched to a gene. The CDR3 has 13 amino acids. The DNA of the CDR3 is TGTGCCAGTGGGATGACAGGGGGCTATGGCTACACCTTC. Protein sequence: CASGMTGGYGYTF.

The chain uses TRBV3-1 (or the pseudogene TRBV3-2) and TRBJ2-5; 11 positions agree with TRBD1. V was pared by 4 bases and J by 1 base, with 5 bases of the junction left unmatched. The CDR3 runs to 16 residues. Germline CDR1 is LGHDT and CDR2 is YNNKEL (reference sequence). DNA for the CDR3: TGTGCCAGCAGCCTATGGGACAGGGGGTCCCAAGAGACCCAGTACTTC. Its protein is CASSLWDRGSQETQYF.

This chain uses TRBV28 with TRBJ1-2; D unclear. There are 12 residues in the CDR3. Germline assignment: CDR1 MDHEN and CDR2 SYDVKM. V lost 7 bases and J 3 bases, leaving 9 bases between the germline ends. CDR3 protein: CASMQTYYGYTF. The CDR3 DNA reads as TGTGCCAGCATGCAGACTTACTATGGCTACACCTTC.

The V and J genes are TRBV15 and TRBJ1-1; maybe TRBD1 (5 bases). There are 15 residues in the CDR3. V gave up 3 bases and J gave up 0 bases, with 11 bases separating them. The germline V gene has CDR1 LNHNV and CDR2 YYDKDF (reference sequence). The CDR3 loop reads CATSSQTVMNTEAFF. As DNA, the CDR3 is TGTGCCACCAGCAGCCAGACAGTCATGAACACTGAAGCTTTCTTT. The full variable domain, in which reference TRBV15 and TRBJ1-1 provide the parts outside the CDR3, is DAMVIQNPRYQVTQFGKPVTLSCSQTLNHNVMYWYQQKSSQAPKLLFHYYDKDFNNEADTPDNFQSRRPNTSFCFLDIRSPGLGDTAMYLCATSSQTVMNTEAFFGQGTRLTVV.

The CDR3 coding sequence is TGTGCCAGCAGCTTATTGGGGCTGACTGAAGCTTTCTTT. Amino acid sequence: CASSLLGLTEAFF. The chain combines TRBV7-9 with TRBJ1-1, with D tentatively TRBD1 (5 bases). The CDR3 consists of 13 residues. Germline CDR1 and CDR2: SEHNR and FQNEAQ (reference sequence). Trimming left V 2 bases short and J 5 bases short, with 9 bases between.

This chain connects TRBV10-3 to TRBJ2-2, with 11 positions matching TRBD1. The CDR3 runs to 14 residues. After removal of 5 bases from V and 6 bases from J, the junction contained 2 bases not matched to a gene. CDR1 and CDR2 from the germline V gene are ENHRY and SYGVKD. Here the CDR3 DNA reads TGTGCCATCAGTCCGGGACAGGGGGCCGGGGAGCTGTTTTTT. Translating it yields CAISPGQGAGELFF.

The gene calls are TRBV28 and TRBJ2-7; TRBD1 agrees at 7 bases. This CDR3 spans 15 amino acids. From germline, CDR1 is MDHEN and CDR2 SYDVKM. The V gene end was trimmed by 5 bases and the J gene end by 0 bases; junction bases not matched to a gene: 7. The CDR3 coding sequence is TGTGCCAGCAGTACGTTGACAGGGAGCTCCTACGAGCAGTACTTC. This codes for CASSTLTGSSYEQYF.

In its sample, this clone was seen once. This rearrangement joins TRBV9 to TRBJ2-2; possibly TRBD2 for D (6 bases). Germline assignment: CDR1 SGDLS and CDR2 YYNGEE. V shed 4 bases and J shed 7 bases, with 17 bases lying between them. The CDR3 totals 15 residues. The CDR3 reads CASSLTSFSGGELFF. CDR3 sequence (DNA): TGTGCCAGCAGCCTCACTAGCTTCAGTGGCGGGGAGCTGTTTTTT.

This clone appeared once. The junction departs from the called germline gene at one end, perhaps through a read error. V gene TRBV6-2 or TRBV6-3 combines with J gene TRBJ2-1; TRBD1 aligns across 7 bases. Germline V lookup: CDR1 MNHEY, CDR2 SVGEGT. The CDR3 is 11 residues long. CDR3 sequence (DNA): TGTGCCAGCAGCCAAGGACAGGTGAAGATCTTC. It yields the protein CASSQGQVKIF.

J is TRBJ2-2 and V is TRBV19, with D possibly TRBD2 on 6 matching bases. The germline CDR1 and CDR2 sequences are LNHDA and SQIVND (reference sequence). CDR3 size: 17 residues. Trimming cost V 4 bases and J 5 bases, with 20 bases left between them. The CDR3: CASSKRRLTGGTGELFF. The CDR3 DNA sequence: TGTGCCAGTAGTAAAAGGCGATTGACCGGGGGAACCGGGGAGCTGTTTTTT.

CDR3 region: CSASPGLAGFWETQYF. For the CDR3, the DNA is TGCAGTGCTAGTCCGGGACTAGCGGGGTTTTGGGAGACCCAGTACTTC. V usage is TRBV20-1 and J usage is TRBJ2-5; 13 bases are shared with TRBD2. The CDR3 spans 16 residues. Per the germline V gene, CDR1 is DFQATT and CDR2 is SNEGSKA (reference sequence). With V trimmed by 3 bases and J by 5 bases, 9 bases remained unmatched.

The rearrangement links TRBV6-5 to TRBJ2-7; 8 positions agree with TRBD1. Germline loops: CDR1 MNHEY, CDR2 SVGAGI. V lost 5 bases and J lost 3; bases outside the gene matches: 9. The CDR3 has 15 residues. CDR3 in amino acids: CASSTLGTGFYEQYF. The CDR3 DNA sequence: TGTGCCAGCAGTACCCTGGGGACAGGATTCTACGAGCAGTACTTC.